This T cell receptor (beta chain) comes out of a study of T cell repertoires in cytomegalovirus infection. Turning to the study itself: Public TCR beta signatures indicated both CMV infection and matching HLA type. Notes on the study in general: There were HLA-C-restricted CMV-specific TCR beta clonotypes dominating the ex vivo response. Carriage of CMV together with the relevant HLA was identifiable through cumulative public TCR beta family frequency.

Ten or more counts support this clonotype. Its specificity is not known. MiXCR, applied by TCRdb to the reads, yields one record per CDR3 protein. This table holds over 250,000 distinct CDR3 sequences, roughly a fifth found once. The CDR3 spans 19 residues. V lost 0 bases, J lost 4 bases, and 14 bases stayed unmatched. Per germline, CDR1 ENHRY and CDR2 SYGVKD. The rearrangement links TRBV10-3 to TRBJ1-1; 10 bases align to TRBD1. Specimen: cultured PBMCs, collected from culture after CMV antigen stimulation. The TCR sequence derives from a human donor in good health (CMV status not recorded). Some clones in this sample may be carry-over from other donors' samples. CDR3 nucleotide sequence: TGTGCCATCAGTGAGTCGAAAGGTTGGGACAGGGGTATCGGCACTGAAGCTTTCTTT. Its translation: CAISESKGWDRGIGTEAFF.